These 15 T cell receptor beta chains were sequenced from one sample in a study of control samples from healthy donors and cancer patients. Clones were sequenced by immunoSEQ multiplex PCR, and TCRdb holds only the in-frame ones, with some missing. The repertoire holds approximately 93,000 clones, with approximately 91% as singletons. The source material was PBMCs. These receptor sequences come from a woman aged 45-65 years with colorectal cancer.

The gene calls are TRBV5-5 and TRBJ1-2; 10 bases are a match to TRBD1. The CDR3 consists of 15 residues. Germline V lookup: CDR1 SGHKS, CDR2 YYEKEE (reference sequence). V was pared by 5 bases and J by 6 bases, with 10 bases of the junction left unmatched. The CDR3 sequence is CASRRGGGTGDGYTF. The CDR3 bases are TGTGCCAGCAGAAGGGGAGGTGGGACAGGGGATGGCTACACCTTC.

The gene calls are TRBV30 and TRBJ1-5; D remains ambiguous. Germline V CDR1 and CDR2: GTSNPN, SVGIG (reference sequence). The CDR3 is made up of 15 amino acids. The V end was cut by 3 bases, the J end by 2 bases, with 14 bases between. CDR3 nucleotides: TGTGCCTGGAGAACCCCGGGATTGGGCAATCAGCCCCAGCATTTT. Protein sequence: CAWRTPGLGNQPQHF.

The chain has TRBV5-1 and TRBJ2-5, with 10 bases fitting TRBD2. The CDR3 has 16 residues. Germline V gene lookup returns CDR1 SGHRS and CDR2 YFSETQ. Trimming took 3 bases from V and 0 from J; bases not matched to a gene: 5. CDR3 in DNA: TGCGCCAGCAGCTGGGGTAGCGGGGGGTACCAAGAGACCCAGTACTTC. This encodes CASSWGSGGYQETQYF.

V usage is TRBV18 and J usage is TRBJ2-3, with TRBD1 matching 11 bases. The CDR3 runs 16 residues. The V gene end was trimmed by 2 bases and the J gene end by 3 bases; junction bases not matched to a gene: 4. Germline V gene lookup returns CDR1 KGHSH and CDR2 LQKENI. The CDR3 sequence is CASSPYGTGGTDTQYF. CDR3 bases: TGTGCCAGCTCACCATATGGGACAGGGGGAACAGATACGCAGTATTTT.

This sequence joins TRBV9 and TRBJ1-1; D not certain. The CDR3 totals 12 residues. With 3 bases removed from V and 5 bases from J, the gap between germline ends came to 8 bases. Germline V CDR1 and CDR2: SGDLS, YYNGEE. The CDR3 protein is CASSATWTEAFF. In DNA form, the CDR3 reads TGTGCCAGCAGCGCTACATGGACTGAAGCTTTCTTT.

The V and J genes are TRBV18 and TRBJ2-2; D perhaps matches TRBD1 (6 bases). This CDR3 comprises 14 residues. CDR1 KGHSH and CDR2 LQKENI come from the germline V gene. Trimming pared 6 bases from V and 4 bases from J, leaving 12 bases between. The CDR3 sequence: CASSLRTVTGELFF. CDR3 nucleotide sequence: TGTGCCAGCTCCCTAAGGACAGTCACCGGGGAGCTGTTTTTT.

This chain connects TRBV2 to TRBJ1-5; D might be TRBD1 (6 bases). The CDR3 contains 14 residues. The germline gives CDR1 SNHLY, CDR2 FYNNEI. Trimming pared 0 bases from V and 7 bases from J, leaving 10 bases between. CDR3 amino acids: CASSEATGGQPQHF. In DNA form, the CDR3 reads TGTGCCAGCAGTGAAGCGACAGGTGGGCAGCCCCAGCATTTT.

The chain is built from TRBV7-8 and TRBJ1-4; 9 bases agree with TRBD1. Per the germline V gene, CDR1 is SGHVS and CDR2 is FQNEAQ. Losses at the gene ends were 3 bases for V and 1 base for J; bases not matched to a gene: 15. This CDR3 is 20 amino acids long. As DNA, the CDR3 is TGTGCCAGCAGCTTGAGGAAACCGGGACAGGGATACAAAACTAATGAAAAACTGTTTTTT. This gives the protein CASSLRKPGQGYKTNEKLFF.

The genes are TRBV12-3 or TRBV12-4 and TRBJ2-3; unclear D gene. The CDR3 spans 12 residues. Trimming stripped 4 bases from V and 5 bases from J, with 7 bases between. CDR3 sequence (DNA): TGTGCCAGCAGTTGGGCTGGAGATACGCAGTATTTT. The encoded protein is CASSWAGDTQYF.

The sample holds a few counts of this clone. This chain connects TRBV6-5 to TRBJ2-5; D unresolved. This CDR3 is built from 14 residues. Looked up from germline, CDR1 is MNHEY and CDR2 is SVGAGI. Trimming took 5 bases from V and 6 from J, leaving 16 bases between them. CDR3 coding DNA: TGTGCCAGCAGTCCCTTCGCCCCCCCAAAGACCCAGTACTTC. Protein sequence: CASSPFAPPKTQYF.

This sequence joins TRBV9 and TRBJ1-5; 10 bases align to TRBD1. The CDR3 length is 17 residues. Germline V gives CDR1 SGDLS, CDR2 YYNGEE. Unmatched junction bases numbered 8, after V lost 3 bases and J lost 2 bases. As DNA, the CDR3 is TGTGCCAGCAGCGCGGGACAGGGGTTCTCGGGCAATCAGCCCCAGCATTTT. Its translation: CASSAGQGFSGNQPQHF.

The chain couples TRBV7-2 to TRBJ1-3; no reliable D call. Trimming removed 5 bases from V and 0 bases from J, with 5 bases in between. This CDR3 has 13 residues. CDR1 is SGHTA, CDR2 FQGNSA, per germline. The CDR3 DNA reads TGTGCCAGCAGCCCGGACTCTGGAAACACCATATATTTT. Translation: CASSPDSGNTIYF.

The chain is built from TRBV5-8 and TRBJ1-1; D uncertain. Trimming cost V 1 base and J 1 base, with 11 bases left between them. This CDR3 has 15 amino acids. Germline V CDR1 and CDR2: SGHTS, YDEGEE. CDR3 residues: CASSLLGRANTEAFF. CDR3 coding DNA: TGTGCCAGCAGCTTGTTGGGAAGGGCGAACACTGAAGCTTTCTTT.

The CDR3 nucleotides are TGTGCCAGCAGCTTAATCCCGAACACCGGGGAGCTGTTTTTT. The encoded protein is CASSLIPNTGELFF. V and J are TRBV7-6 and TRBJ2-2, with D hard to call. From germline, CDR1 is SGHVS and CDR2 FNYEAQ. V shed 2 bases and J shed 0 bases, with 4 bases lying between them. This CDR3 spans 14 amino acids.

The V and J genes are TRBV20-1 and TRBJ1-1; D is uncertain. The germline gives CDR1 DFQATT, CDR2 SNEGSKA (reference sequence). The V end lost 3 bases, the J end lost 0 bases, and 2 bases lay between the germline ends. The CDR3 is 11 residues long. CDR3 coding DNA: TGCAGTGCTAGTATGAACACTGAAGCTTTCTTT. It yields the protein CSASMNTEAFF.